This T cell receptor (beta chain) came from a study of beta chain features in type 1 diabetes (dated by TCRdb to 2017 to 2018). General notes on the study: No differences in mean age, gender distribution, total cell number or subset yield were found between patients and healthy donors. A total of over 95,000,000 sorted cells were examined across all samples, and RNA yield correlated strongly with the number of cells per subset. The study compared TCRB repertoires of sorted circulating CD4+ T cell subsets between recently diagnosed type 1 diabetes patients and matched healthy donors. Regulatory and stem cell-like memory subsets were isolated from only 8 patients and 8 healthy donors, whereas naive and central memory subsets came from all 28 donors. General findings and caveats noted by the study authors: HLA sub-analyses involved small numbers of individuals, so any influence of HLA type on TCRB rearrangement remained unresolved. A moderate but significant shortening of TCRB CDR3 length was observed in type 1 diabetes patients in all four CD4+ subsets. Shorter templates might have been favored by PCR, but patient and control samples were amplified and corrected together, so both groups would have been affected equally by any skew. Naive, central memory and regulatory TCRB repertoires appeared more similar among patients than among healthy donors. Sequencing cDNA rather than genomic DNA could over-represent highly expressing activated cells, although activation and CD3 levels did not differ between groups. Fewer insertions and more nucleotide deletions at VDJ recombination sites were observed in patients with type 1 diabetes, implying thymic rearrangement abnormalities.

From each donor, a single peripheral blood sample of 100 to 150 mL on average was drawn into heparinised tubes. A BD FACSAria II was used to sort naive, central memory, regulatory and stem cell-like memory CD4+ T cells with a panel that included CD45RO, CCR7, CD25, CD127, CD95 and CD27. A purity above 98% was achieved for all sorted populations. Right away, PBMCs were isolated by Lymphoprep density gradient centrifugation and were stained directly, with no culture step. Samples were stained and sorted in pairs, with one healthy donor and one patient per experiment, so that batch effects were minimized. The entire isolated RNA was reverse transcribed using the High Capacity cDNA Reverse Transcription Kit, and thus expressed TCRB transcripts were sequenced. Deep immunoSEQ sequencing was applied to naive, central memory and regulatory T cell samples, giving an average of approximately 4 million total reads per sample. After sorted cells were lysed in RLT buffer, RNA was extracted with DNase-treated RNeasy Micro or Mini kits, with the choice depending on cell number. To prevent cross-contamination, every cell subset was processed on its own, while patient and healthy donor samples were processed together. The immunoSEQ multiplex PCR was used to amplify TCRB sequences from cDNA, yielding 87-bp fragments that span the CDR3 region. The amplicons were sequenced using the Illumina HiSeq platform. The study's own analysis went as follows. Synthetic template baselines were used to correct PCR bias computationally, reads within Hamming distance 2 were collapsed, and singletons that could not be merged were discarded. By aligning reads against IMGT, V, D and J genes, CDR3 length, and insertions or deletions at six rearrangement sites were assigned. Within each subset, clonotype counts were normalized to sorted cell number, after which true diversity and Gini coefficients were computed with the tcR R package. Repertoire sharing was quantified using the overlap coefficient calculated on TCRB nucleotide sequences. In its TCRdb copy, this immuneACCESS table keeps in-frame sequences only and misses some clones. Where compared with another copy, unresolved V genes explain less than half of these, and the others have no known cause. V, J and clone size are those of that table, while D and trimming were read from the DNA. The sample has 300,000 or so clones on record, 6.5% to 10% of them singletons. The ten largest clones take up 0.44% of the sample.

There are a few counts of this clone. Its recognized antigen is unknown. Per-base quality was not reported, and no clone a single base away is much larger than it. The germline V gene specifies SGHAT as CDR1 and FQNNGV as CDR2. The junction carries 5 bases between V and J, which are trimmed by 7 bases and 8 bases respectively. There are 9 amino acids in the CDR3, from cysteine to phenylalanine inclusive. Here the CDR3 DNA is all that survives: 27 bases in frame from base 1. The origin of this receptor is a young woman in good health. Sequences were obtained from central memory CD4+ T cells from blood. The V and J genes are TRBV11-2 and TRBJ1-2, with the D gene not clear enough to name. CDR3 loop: CASKDGYTF. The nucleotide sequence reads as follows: TGTGCCAGCAAGGACGGCTACACCTTC.